Below, 2 T cell receptor beta chains from the same sample are listed, as sequenced in a study of CD8 T cells in Susac syndrome. Random hexamers served to reverse transcribe about 0.5 to 1 ug RNA. TCRdb reprocessed the immunoSEQ multiplex PCR reads with MiXCR, giving one entry per CDR3 protein. The sample contains about 66,000 distinct CDR3 sequences, approximately 94% of which appear only once. Sequencing was carried out using CD8+ T cells from PBMCs. These receptor sequences come from a human donor with multiple sclerosis.

The chain is built from TRBV25-1 and TRBJ2-4; TRBD2 matches 9 bases. This CDR3 comprises 15 residues. Germline loops: CDR1 MGHDK, CDR2 SYGVNS. Trimming removed 4 bases from V and 8 bases from J; junction bases left unmatched: 9. The chain's CDR3 is CASSAAGGPGDIQYF. The CDR3 region has the DNA TGTGCCAGCAGTGCGGCGGGGGGGCCGGGGGACATTCAGTACTTC. Based on the CDR3 plus reference TRBV25-1 and TRBJ2-4, the full variable domain is EADIYQTPRYLVIGTGKKITLECSQTMGHDKMYWYQQDPGMELHLIHYSYGVNSTEKGDLSSESTVSRIRTEHFPLTLESARPSHTSQYLCASSAAGGPGDIQYFGAGTRLSVL.

In regard to this clonotype: At one boundary the junction diverges from the germline segment, which might be a read error. V is TRBV28 and J is TRBJ2-5; the D is unclear. Germline V gives CDR1 MDHEN, CDR2 SYDVKM. The CDR3 has 13 residues. The CDR3 sequence: CTSSLVYQETQYF. As DNA, the CDR3 is TGTACCAGCAGCCTAGTGTACCAAGAGACCCAGTACTTC.